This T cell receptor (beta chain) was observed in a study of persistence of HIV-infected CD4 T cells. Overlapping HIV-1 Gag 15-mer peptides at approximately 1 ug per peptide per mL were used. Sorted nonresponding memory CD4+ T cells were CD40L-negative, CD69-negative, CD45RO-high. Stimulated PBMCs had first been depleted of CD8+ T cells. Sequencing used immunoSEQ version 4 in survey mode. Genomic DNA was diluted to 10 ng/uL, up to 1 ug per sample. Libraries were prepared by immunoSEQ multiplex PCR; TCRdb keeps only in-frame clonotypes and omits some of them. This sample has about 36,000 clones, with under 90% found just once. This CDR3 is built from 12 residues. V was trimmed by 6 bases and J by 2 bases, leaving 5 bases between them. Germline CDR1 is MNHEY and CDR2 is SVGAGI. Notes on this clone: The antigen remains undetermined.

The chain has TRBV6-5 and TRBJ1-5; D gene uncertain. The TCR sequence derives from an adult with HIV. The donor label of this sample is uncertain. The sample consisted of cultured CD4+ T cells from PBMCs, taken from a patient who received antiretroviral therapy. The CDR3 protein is CASRRGNQPQHF. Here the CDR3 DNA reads TGTGCCAGCAGACGGGGCAATCAGCCCCAGCATTTT.